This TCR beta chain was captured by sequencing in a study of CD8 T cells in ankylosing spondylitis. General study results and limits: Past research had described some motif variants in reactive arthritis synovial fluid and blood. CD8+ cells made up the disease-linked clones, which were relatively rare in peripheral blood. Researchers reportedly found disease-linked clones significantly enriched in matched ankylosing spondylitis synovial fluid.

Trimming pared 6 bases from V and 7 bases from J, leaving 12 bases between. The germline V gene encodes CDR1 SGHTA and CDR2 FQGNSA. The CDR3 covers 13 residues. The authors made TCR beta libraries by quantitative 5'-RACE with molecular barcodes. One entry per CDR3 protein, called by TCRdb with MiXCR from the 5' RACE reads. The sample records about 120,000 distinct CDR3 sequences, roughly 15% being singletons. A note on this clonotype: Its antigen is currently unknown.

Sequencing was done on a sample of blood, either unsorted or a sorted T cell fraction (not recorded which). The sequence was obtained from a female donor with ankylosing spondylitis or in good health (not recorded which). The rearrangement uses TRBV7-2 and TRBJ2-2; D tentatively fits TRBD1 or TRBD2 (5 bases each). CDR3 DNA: TGTGCCAGCAGTTGGGACGGTGGCGGGGAGCTGTTTTTT. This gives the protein CASSWDGGGELFF.